This is a list of T cell receptor beta chains from one sample in a study of T cell responses to AZD1222 COVID-19 vaccine. Some clones are missing from TCRdb's copy, which holds only in-frame ones; the method was immunoSEQ multiplex PCR. The sample records around 120,000 clones, approximately 90% being singletons. The sequencing here drew on peripheral blood, taken on day 0 of AZD1222 vaccination. The receptors originated from an adult in good health. Both conserved end residues are trimmed from each CDR3.

TRBV28,ASSFPGGWDTGELF
TRBV9,ASRHRGEAYGYT
TRBV6-5,ASSYGYLVSYNEQF
TRBV25-1,ASSVDTGELF
TRBV28,ASSLNRDYGYT
TRBV2,ASRGDTEKLF
TRBV30,AWSPDPRGDEQF
TRBV7-3,ASSLRPTSGVIYNEQF
TRBV3-1/TRBV3-2,ASSQLNTIY
TRBV4-1,ASSQGTGVVGGNTIY
TRBV11-2,ASSLAGGSNQPQH
TRBV18,ASSRGTDSGNTIY
TRBV7-2,ASSLERGGYEQY
TRBV7-7,ASSPLIRDSSSGNTIY
TRBV14,ASSRSGLGYT
TRBV20-1,SANENYEQY
TRBV10-3,ATSGEKARPQH
TRBV5-8,ASKLGRVNIQY
TRBV27,ASRFSGANVLT
TRBV24-1,ATSAWAGGRTDTQY
TRBV7-3,ASSLKGTPGPSAQY
TRBV19,ASSIARLSGNTIY
TRBV6-5,ATRAVNYGYT
TRBV11-3,ASSLTSGVISYNEQF
TRBV9,ASSVGGTASVNEQF
TRBV7-9,ASSLPGAGVSTDTQY
TRBV11-1,ASSLEVAVQY
TRBV7-8,ASSLPEDRRTYEQY
TRBV5-1,ASSAPPGQAGGSGANVLT
TRBV6-6,ASSVVWGDYEQY
TRBV24-1,ATSAAGQGSYEQY
TRBV27,ASSRAYSYEQY
TRBV30,AWTGFYGYT
TRBV5-1,ASTSWVGAIHEQY
TRBV6-4,ASSEDPRGRTEAF
TRBV7-9,ASSLVGTESQGGYT
TRBV25-1,ASRDRPDSGNTIY
TRBV5-1,ASRLSSSYEQY
TRBV6-2/TRBV6-3,ASSDRVTEAF
TRBV6-5,ASSLASEQY
TRBV19,ASRRASGESYNEQF
TRBV5-1,ASSLGVGTGVEQY
TRBV3-1/TRBV3-2,ASSQGGAGGNTIY
TRBV7-8,ASSYAVFSTNEKLF
TRBV10-3,ATAEHGGYRTDTQY
TRBV2,ASSRDRGNTEAF
TRBV19,ASRNMGLAGGPGDTQY